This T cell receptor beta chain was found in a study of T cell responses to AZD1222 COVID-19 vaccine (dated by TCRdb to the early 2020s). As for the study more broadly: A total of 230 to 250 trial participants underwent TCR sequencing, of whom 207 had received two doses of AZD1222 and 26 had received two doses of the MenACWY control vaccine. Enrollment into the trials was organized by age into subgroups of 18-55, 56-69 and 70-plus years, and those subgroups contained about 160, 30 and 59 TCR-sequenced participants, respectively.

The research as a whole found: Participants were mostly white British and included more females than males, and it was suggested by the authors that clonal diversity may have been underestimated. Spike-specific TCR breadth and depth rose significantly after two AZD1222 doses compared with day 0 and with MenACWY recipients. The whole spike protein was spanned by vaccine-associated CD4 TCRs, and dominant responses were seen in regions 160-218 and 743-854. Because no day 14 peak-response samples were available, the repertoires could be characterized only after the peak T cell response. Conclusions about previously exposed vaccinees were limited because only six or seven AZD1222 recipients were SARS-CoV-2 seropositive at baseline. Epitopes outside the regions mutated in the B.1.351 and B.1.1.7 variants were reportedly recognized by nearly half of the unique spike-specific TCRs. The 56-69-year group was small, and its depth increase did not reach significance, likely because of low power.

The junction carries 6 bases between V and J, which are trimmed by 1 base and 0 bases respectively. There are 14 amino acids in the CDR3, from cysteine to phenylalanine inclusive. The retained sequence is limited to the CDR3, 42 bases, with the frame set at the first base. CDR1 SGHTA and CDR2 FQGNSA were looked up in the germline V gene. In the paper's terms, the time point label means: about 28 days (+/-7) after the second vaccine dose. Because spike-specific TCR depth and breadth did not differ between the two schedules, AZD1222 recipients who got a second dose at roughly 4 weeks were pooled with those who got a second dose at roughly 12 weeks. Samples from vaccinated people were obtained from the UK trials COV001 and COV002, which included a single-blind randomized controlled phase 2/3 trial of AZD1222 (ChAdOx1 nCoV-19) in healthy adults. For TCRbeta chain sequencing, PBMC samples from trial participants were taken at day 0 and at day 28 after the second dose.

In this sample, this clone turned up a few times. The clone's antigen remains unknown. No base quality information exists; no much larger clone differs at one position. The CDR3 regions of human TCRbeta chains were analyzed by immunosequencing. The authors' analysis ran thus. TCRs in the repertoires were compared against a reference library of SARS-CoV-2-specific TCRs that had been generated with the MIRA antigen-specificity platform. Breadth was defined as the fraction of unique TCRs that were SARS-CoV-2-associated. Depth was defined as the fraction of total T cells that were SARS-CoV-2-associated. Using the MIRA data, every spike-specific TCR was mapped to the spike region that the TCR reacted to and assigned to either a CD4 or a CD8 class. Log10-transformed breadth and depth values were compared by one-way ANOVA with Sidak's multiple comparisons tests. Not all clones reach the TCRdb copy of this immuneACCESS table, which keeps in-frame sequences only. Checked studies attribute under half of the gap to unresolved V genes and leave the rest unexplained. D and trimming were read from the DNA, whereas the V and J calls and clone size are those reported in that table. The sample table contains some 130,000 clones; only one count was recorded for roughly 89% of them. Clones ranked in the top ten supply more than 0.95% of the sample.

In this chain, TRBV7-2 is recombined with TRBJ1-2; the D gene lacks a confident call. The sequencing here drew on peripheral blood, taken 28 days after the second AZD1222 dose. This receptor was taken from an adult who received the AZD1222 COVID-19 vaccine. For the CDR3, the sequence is CASSLVSSNYGYTF. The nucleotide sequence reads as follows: TGTGCCAGCAGCTTAGTAAGCTCTAACTATGGCTACACCTTC. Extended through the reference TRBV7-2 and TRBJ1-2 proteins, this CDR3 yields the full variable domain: GAGVSQSPSNKVTEKGKDVELRCDPISGHTALYWYRQSLGQGLEFLIYFQGNSAPDKSGLPSDRFSAERTGGSVSTLTIQRTQQEDSAVYLCASSLVSSNYGYTFGSGTRLTVV.